The 26 T cell receptor beta chains in this list originate from one sample, sequenced in a study of OX40 agonist ivuxolimab in advanced cancers. Produced via immunoSEQ multiplex PCR; TCRdb's table is partial and in-frame only. The repertoire consists of around 38,000 clones, with roughly 80% occurring once and the leading ten covering about 7.6%. Sequencing was performed on CD4+ or CD8+ T cells sorted from blood, taken in a trial of the OX40 agonist ivuxolimab. The receptors here all came from an adult with an advanced solid tumor such as melanoma, head and neck, liver or kidney cancer.

This clone was found once. The gene calls are TRBV19 and TRBJ1-2; 7 positions match TRBD1. After removal of 5 bases from V and 8 bases from J, the junction contained 5 bases not matched to a gene. CDR3 length equals 12 residues. Germline V lookup: CDR1 LNHDA, CDR2 SQIVND (reference sequence). DNA of the CDR3: TGTGCCAGTAGTCACAGGGGCCGCGGCTACACCTTC. Encoded protein: CASSHRGRGYTF.

The chain couples TRBV21-1 to TRBJ2-1; TRBD1 is taken as the D call from the table, unchecked against the DNA. TRBV21-1 is a pseudogene segment. The CDR3 is made up of 17 amino acids. CDR3: CASRPDPSTQGNNEQFF. For the CDR3, the DNA is TGTGCCAGCAGGCCCGACCCCTCAACACAGGGGAACAATGAGCAGTTCTTC.

The CDR3 is CASSLETVASYNEQFF. For the CDR3, the DNA is TGTGCCAGCAGCTTAGAGACAGTGGCCTCCTACAATGAGCAGTTCTTC. V and J are TRBV7-9 and TRBJ2-1; D perhaps matches TRBD1 (5 bases). The germline CDR1 and CDR2 sequences are SEHNR and FQNEAQ (reference sequence). Deletions cut 1 base from V and 0 bases from J, with 10 bases between. The CDR3 is 16 amino acids.

The chain links TRBV11-2 to TRBJ1-4; D unclear. Germline V gene lookup returns CDR1 SGHAT and CDR2 FQNNGV. This CDR3 comprises 13 residues. V was shortened by 5 bases and J by 7 bases, with 11 bases between the two germline ends. CDR3 sequence: CASSPVGGEKLFF. CDR3 sequence (DNA): TGTGCCAGCAGCCCTGTGGGAGGTGAAAAACTGTTTTTT. Using reference TRBV11-2 and TRBJ1-4 for the parts outside the CDR3, the full variable domain is EAGVAQSPRYKIIEKRQSVAFWCNPISGHATLYWYQQILGQGPKLLIQFQNNGVVDDSQLPKDRFSAERLKGVDSTLKIQPAKLEDSAVYLCASSPVGGEKLFFGSGTQLSVL.

This chain connects TRBV11-2 to TRBJ2-7, with a possible D match to TRBD2 (6 bases). This CDR3 is 14 amino acids long. With 3 bases removed from V and 1 base from J, the gap between germline ends came to 10 bases. Per the germline V gene, CDR1 is SGHAT and CDR2 is FQNNGV. CDR3 protein: CASSFASASYEQYF. CDR3 DNA sequence: TGTGCCAGCAGCTTCGCTAGCGCTTCCTACGAGCAGTACTTC.

The rearrangement joins TRBV18 to TRBJ2-1; 9 bases are shared with TRBD2. J was trimmed by 4 bases and V by 4 bases; bases with no gene match: 5. Germline V gene data show CDR1 as KGHSH and CDR2 as LQKENI. The CDR3 is 15 residues long. In DNA, the CDR3 is TGTGCCAGCTCACTGAATAGCGGGAGATACAATGAGCAGTTCTTC. It is translated as CASSLNSGRYNEQFF.

CDR3 amino acids: CAWDAGTGRTRQYF. The CDR3 DNA sequence: TGTGCCTGGGATGCCGGGACAGGGAGAACTAGGCAGTACTTC. The chain carries TRBV30 and TRBJ2-7, with 9 bases fitting TRBD1. After removal of 5 bases from V and 9 bases from J, the junction contained 14 bases not matched to a gene. The CDR3 is 14 residues long. Germline loops: CDR1 GTSNPN, CDR2 SVGIG (reference sequence). The full variable domain, with the rest looked up from reference TRBV30 and TRBJ2-7, is SQTIHQWPATLVQPVGSPLSLECTVEGTSNPNLYWYRQAAGRGLQLLFYSVGIGQISSEVPQNLSASRPQDRQFILSSKKLLLSDSGFYLCAWDAGTGRTRQYFGPGTRLTVT.

This clone showed up just a few times. The chain joins TRBV4-1 to TRBJ1-1, with D possibly matching TRBD1 (6 bases). This CDR3 spans 14 amino acids. V was pared by 4 bases and J by 1 base, with 10 bases between. The germline gives CDR1 MGHRA, CDR2 YSYEKL. The CDR3 loop reads CASSPGQQNTEAFF. The CDR3 bases are TGCGCCAGCAGCCCTGGACAGCAGAACACTGAAGCTTTCTTT.

V and J are TRBV6-5 and TRBJ1-2; TRBD1 is a possible D gene (5 bases). Germline values: CDR1 MNHEY, CDR2 SVGAGI. Trimming took off 7 bases at V and 6 bases at J, with 21 bases between the two ends. The CDR3 has 15 amino acids. The CDR3 DNA reads TGTGCCAGCACCACTCGGCGGGGCAGGGCTGATGGCTACACCTTC. It yields the protein CASTTRRGRADGYTF.

This chain links TRBV30 with TRBJ1-3; 7 positions agree with TRBD1. Germline V lookup: CDR1 GTSNPN, CDR2 SVGIG (reference sequence). The length of the CDR3 is 15 residues. V shed 3 bases, J shed 0 bases, and the junction held 5 bases outside the gene matches. The CDR3 sequence: CAWRGDSFSGNTIYF. In DNA form, the CDR3 reads TGTGCCTGGAGGGGGGACAGCTTCTCTGGAAACACCATATATTTT.

The chain joins TRBV5-1 to TRBJ2-7, with 12 bases that match TRBD1. Germline lookup yields CDR1 SGHRS and CDR2 YFSETQ. Trimming cost V 3 bases and J 5 bases; bases outside gene matches: 3. This CDR3 has 14 residues. The CDR3 protein is CASSWDRGQDEQYF. Written as DNA, the CDR3 is TGCGCCAGCAGCTGGGACAGGGGGCAGGACGAGCAGTACTTC. The entire variable domain, with the rest obtained from reference TRBV5-1 and TRBJ2-7, is as follows: KAGVTQTPRYLIKTRGQQVTLSCSPISGHRSVSWYQQTPGQGLQFLFEYFSETQRNKGNFPGRFSGRQFSNSRSEMNVSTLELGDSALYLCASSWDRGQDEQYFGPGTRLTVT.

This chain joins TRBV5-4 and TRBJ1-6, with 8 bases aligning to TRBD1. CDR3 length: 16 amino acids. The germline gives CDR1 SGHNT, CDR2 YYREEE (reference sequence). V shed 4 bases and J 8 bases; nucleotides not matched to a gene: 11. CDR3 nucleotide sequence: TGTGCCAGCAGCCCAACAGGACAGGGTCGAGATTCACCCCTCCACTTT. Protein product: CASSPTGQGRDSPLHF.

The chain combines TRBV6-5 with TRBJ1-2, with a tentative D call TRBD1 (6 bases). Germline CDR1 MNHEY, CDR2 SVGAGI. There are 13 residues in the CDR3. Trimming cost V 6 bases and J 3 bases, with 11 bases left between them. In DNA, the CDR3 is TGTGCCAGCAGACTAGGACAGCACTATGGCTACACCTTC. Amino acids: CASRLGQHYGYTF.

The V and J genes are TRBV5-1 and TRBJ2-7, with D possibly matching TRBD1 (6 bases). CDR3 length: 15 residues. Looked up from germline, CDR1 is SGHRS and CDR2 is YFSETQ. Trimming removed 8 bases from V and 0 bases from J, with 18 bases in between. CDR3 in DNA: TGCGCCAGTAAACCCCGGGACACCATCTCCTACGAGCAGTACTTC. It encodes CASKPRDTISYEQYF. The entire variable domain, with the rest obtained from reference TRBV5-1 and TRBJ2-7, is as follows: KAGVTQTPRYLIKTRGQQVTLSCSPISGHRSVSWYQQTPGQGLQFLFEYFSETQRNKGNFPGRFSGRQFSNSRSEMNVSTLELGDSALYLCASKPRDTISYEQYFGPGTRLTVT.

This clone has just a few counts. CDR3 bases: TGTGCCTGGAGTCCTCGAGGCCTTAACTACTATGGCTACACCTTC. Amino acid sequence: CAWSPRGLNYYGYTF. The V gene is TRBV30, the J gene TRBJ1-2; D not resolved. The V gene lost 2 bases and the J gene lost 3 bases, with 16 bases spanning the gap. The CDR3 covers 15 residues. CDR1 and CDR2 (germline): GTSNPN, SVGIG (reference sequence).

The V and J genes are TRBV7-9 and TRBJ2-1; D perhaps matches TRBD2 (5 bases). Trimming left V 0 bases short and J 3 bases short, with 6 bases between. CDR1 SEHNR and CDR2 FQNEAQ come from the germline V gene (reference sequence). CDR3 length: 14 residues. The CDR3 DNA follows: TGTGCCAGCAGCTTAGCCAGCGGCTACAATGAGCAGTTCTTC. It specifies CASSLASGYNEQFF. The whole variable domain, remainder taken from reference TRBV7-9 and TRBJ2-1, is DTGVSQNPRHKITKRGQNVTFRCDPISEHNRLYWYRQTLGQGPEFLTYFQNEAQLEKSRLLSDRFSAERPKGSFSTLEIQRTEQGDSAMYLCASSLASGYNEQFFGPGTRLTVL.

This chain joins TRBV19 and TRBJ2-7; 8 bases are a match to TRBD2. Germline trimming cut 3 bases from V and 3 bases from J; bases unmatched to any gene: 7. The CDR3 spans 15 residues. Germline V CDR1 and CDR2: LNHDA, SQIVND (reference sequence). In nucleotides, the CDR3 is TGTGCCAGTAGTATTAAGCGGGAGACCGGCTACGAGCAGTACTTC. Protein product: CASSIKRETGYEQYF.

This chain connects TRBV10-3 to TRBJ1-5, with D uncertain. V was cut by 10 bases and J by 5 bases, with 15 bases left in between. This CDR3 has 13 residues. CDR1 and CDR2 from the germline V gene are ENHRY and SYGVKD. CDR3 DNA sequence: TGTGCCACCAACGTAGAGACCGATCAGCCCCAGCATTTT. Translated, it gives CATNVETDQPQHF.

The rearrangement joins TRBV18 to TRBJ1-1; no clear D gene. V lost 2 bases, J lost 10 bases, and 14 bases lay in between. The V gene's germline CDR1 is KGHSH and CDR2 LQKENI. The length of the CDR3 is 13 residues. The chain's CDR3 is CASSPDEGTGAFF. The CDR3 DNA follows: TGTGCCAGCTCACCAGACGAGGGAACGGGAGCTTTCTTT. The full variable domain, its missing parts supplied by reference TRBV18 and TRBJ1-1, is NAGVMQNPRHLVRRRGQEARLRCSPMKGHSHVYWYRQLPEEGLKFMVYLQKENIIDESGMPKERFSAEFPKEGPSILRIQQVVRGDSAAYFCASSPDEGTGAFFGQGTRLTVV.

The chain couples TRBV5-1 to TRBJ2-3, with D hard to call. This CDR3 has 13 amino acids. V was trimmed by 4 bases and J by 0 bases, leaving 6 bases between them. Germline CDR1 reads SGHRS; CDR2 reads YFSETQ. The chain's CDR3 is CASSPPSTDTQYF. For the CDR3, the DNA is TGCGCCAGCAGCCCTCCTAGCACAGATACGCAGTATTTT.

The V gene is TRBV6-5, the J gene TRBJ1-1, with unresolved D. With 2 bases removed from V and 0 bases from J, the gap between germline ends came to 4 bases. The CDR3 runs 13 residues. Germline V gene sequence: CDR1 MNHEY, CDR2 SVGAGI. The CDR3 spells CASSYAMNTEAFF. The CDR3 DNA reads as TGTGCCAGCAGTTACGCGATGAACACTGAAGCTTTCTTT.

The chain combines TRBV7-2 with TRBJ2-1, with 7 bases lining up with TRBD1. The V and J ends lost 2 bases and 0 bases, in that order; junction bases with no gene match: 10. The germline CDR1 and CDR2 sequences are SGHTA and FQGNSA. This CDR3 has 18 residues. CDR3: CASSLRDSPSSSYNEQFF. In DNA, the CDR3 is TGTGCCAGCAGCTTAAGGGACAGTCCTTCAAGCTCCTACAATGAGCAGTTCTTC.

This clone occurred once. The chain uses TRBV15 and TRBJ2-2; tentatively, D is TRBD1 or TRBD2 (5 bases each). The V end was cut by 3 bases, the J end by 3 bases, with 8 bases between. The CDR3 runs 14 residues. CDR1 is LNHNV and CDR2 is YYDKDF in the germline V gene (reference sequence). CDR3 in DNA: TGTGCCACCAGCAGGGGACCGTACACCGGGGAGCTGTTTTTT. This encodes CATSRGPYTGELFF.

The V gene is TRBV9, the J gene TRBJ2-7, with unresolved D. Germline CDR1 SGDLS, CDR2 YYNGEE. CDR3 length: 16 amino acids. V lost 2 bases and J lost 0, with 15 bases in between. The CDR3 loop reads CASSVFPTRSSYEQYF. The CDR3 DNA follows: TGTGCCAGCAGCGTTTTCCCCACCCGGAGCTCCTACGAGCAGTACTTC.

This chain uses TRBV4-3 with TRBJ1-1, with 7 nucleotides matching TRBD1. The CDR3 runs to 18 residues. Per the germline V gene, CDR1 is LGHNA and CDR2 is YSLEER. Trimming cost V 0 bases and J 6 bases; bases outside gene matches: 16. The DNA of the CDR3 is TGCGCCAGCAGCCAAGATAACAGGGGATTCGGCCCTTTCCCTGAAGCTTTCTTT. Translated, it gives CASSQDNRGFGPFPEAFF.

The gene calls are TRBV7-2 and TRBJ1-6, with a weak D call TRBD1 (6 bases). Looked up from germline, CDR1 is SGHTA and CDR2 is FQGNSA. The germline V and J ends were trimmed by 3 bases and 6 bases, with 12 bases remaining between them. This CDR3 comprises 15 residues. The CDR3: CASSFLQGSNSPLHF. CDR3 in DNA: TGTGCCAGCAGCTTTTTACAGGGTAGTAATTCACCCCTCCACTTT.